The present T cell receptor beta chain was sequenced within a study of cytomegalovirus exposure and HLA in healthy donors. Study-wide points: The analysis excluded some indistinguishable V segments, including TRBV6-2 and TRBV6-3.

The CDR3 runs 13 residues. Trimming took off 5 bases at V and 0 bases at J, with 10 bases between the two ends. In germline, CDR1 is GTSNPN, CDR2 SVGIG (reference sequence). Points on this clone: The target antigen is unknown.

The PCR had 60 Vbeta and 13 Jbeta primers. Assay used: immunoSEQ multiplex PCR; TCRdb lists only in-frame clones, some missing. Of approximately 200,000 clones in the sample, roughly 80% are singletons; the top ten hold 1.4%. Nominal health characterized the donors when sampled, though unrecorded immune exposures were likely. The chain carries TRBV30 and TRBJ2-5, with a weak D call TRBD2 (7 bases). Sequencing was performed on PBMCs. This TCR was recovered from a girl aged 10 to 17 in good health and CMV-seronegative. CDR3 sequence (DNA): TGTGCCTGGGCGGGGGCGTACCAAGAGACCCAGTACTTC. It specifies CAWAGAYQETQYF.